What follows describes a single TCR beta chain. Its cognate antigen is unknown. The data are from a study of OX40 agonist ivuxolimab in advanced cancers. Across the whole study: An agonistic human IgG2 monoclonal antibody against OX40 (CD134) was given.

General study points: Expanded clones were, on average, more numerous in CD8+ T cells than in CD4+.

TCRdb's table, derived via immunoSEQ multiplex PCR, lists solely in-frame clones and lacks some. The sample lists about 21,000 clones; roughly 80% were seen once. The CDR3 loop spans 13 amino acids. Germline V gene lookup returns CDR1 MNHEY and CDR2 SVGAGI. The ends were cut back, 5 bases at V and 3 bases at J, with 10 bases in the middle. The material sequenced was CD4+ or CD8+ T cells sorted from blood, taken in a trial of the OX40 agonist ivuxolimab. This receptor was obtained from an adult with an advanced solid tumor such as melanoma, head and neck, liver or kidney cancer. V and J are TRBV6-5 and TRBJ1-1; tentatively, D is TRBD1 (5 bases). The CDR3 region is CASSVSGYTEAFF. The CDR3 DNA follows: TGTGCCAGCAGTGTCTCAGGGTACACTGAAGCTTTCTTT.